In this sample, the clone carrying this T cell receptor (beta chain) turned up a few times. The data belong to a study of blood T cell repertoires in COVID-19. About the study: Italy, Spain and the United States were the sources of the convalescent and acute COVID-19 samples.

The participants were between about 18 and 90 years old and came from 24 US areas. The CDR3 is 16 residues long. The junction had 6 bases not matched to a gene; V was cut back by 0 bases and J by 4 bases. Germline assignment: CDR1 SGHVS and CDR2 FNYEAQ. In the authors' workflow: Counts of nucleated cells, estimated from reference gene primer amplification, were obtained. Profiling relied on immunoSEQ multiplex PCR, and the TCRdb table lists in-frame clones only, not all of them. The V and J calls and clone size are taken from that table; D and trimming were inferred from the DNA. The data show 200,000 to 300,000 clones, around 86% seen once.

This sequence joins TRBV7-6 and TRBJ2-1, with 7 bases lining up with TRBD2. The receptor was isolated from a woman under 30 who had recovered from COVID-19. Sequencing input: PBMCs or T cells enriched from blood (not recorded which). CDR3 residues: CASSLAGGSQYNEQFF. In DNA form, the CDR3 reads TGTGCCAGCAGCTTAGCCGGCGGGAGTCAGTACAATGAGCAGTTCTTC.